A single sample gave rise to the 18 T cell receptor beta chains below, sequenced in a study of identifying expanded T cells in peripheral blood. Here immunoSEQ multiplex PCR was the method, and the copy in TCRdb shows in-frame clones only, minus some. This sample yields around 95,000 clones, of which about 90% are seen a single time; around 5% belongs to the top ten. Specimen: blood. These receptors originate from a person aged 18 to 70 in good health.

The rearrangement links TRBV5-4 to TRBJ1-2; D may be TRBD1 (5 bases). In germline, CDR1 is SGHNT, CDR2 YYREEE (reference sequence). The CDR3 runs 14 residues. V gave up 0 bases and J gave up 2 bases, with 8 bases separating them. The CDR3 coding sequence is TGTGCCAGCAGCTTGGGGGGCGCCAACTATGGCTACACCTTC. This translates into CASSLGGANYGYTF. Drawing the rest from reference TRBV5-4 and TRBJ1-2, the complete variable domain is ETGVTQSPTHLIKTRGQQVTLRCSSQSGHNTVSWYQQALGQGPQFIFQYYREEENGRGNFPPRFSGLQFPNYSSELNVNALELDDSALYLCASSLGGANYGYTFGSGTRLTVV.

As for this clone: An end of the junction does not agree with germline; a read error may underlie this. The V gene is TRBV2, the J gene TRBJ1-1; D remains unclear. Germline loops: CDR1 SNHLY, CDR2 FYNNEI. The CDR3 length is 12 residues. The CDR3 sequence is CASSERNTEAFF. CDR3 bases: TGTGCCAGCAGTGAAAGGAACACGGAAGCTTTCTTT. Using reference TRBV2 and TRBJ1-1 for the parts outside the CDR3, the full variable domain is EPEVTQTPSHQVTQMGQEVILRCVPISNHLYFYWYRQILGQKVEFLVSFYNNEISEKSEIFDDQFSVERPDGSNFTLKIRSTKLEDSAMYFCASSERNTEAFFGQGTRLTVV.

The genes are TRBV5-6 and TRBJ1-1; D ambiguous. This CDR3 comprises 15 residues. V lost 3 bases and J lost 5, with 17 bases in between. Germline V gene lookup returns CDR1 SGHDT and CDR2 YYEEEE. CDR3 in amino acids: CASSSRGLGSTEAFF. The CDR3 DNA reads TGTGCCAGCAGCTCCCGGGGTTTGGGTTCGACTGAAGCTTTCTTT.

Only a few counts were recorded for this clone. The genes are TRBV7-2 and TRBJ2-5, with 7 bases fitting TRBD2. Germline CDR1 reads SGHTA; CDR2 reads FQGNSA. V was pared by 0 bases and J by 1 base, with 2 bases of the junction left unmatched. This CDR3 is built from 15 residues. The chain's CDR3 is CASSLAASGQETQYF. CDR3 coding DNA: TGTGCCAGCAGCTTAGCGGCTAGCGGCCAAGAGACCCAGTACTTC.

V gene TRBV28 combines with J gene TRBJ1-5, with D possibly matching TRBD1 (5 bases). CDR1 and CDR2 from the germline V gene are MDHEN and SYDVKM. There are 13 residues in the CDR3. With 4 bases removed from V and 3 bases from J, the gap between germline ends came to 7 bases. The CDR3 region has the DNA TGTGCCAGCAGTTACAGGTCCAATCAGCCCCAGCATTTT. It translates to CASSYRSNQPQHF.

The chain uses TRBV2 and TRBJ1-6; 7 nucleotides agree with TRBD1. Germline V gene lookup returns CDR1 SNHLY and CDR2 FYNNEI. There are 15 residues in the CDR3. Germline trimming cut 2 bases from V and 5 bases from J; bases unmatched to any gene: 3. The chain's CDR3 is CASSERGRDNSPLHF. CDR3 DNA sequence: TGTGCCAGCAGTGAAAGGGGGCGCGATAATTCACCCCTCCACTTT.

This clone was detected once. This sequence joins TRBV9 and TRBJ2-7, with D perhaps matching TRBD1 or TRBD2 (5 bases each). Between the trimmed V and J ends, which lost 4 bases and 3 bases, there was a span of 17 bases. This CDR3 has 15 residues. Per the germline V gene, CDR1 is SGDLS and CDR2 is YYNGEE. The CDR3 DNA reads TGTGCCAGCAGCCCGGGACCAGGGTCTAACTACGAGCAGTACTTC. Translated: CASSPGPGSNYEQYF.

The CDR3 reads CASSMLTGPRVHGYTF. The CDR3 region has the DNA TGTGCCAGCAGCATGCTGACAGGCCCCAGGGTCCATGGCTACACCTTC. The chain is built from TRBV21-1 and TRBJ1-2; the D call TRBD1 from the table was never checked on the DNA. TRBV21-1 is classified as a pseudogene. CDR3 length: 16 residues.

This chain joins TRBV6-5 and TRBJ1-1; no clear D gene. Germline V gene data show CDR1 as MNHEY and CDR2 as SVGAGI. The CDR3 totals 15 residues. Trimming took off 5 bases at V and 5 bases at J, with 18 bases between the two ends. CDR3 sequence: CASSRSGPSGTEAFF. CDR3 DNA: TGTGCCAGCAGTCGATCCGGGCCTAGTGGGACTGAAGCTTTCTTT.

This clone was seen once. This chain connects TRBV4-1 to TRBJ2-7; tentative D call: TRBD1 (5 bases). Per germline, CDR1 MGHRA and CDR2 YSYEKL. Trimming left V 2 bases short and J 10 bases short, with 12 bases between. This CDR3 is built from 12 residues. CDR3 in amino acids: CASSQIGVHQYF. CDR3 nucleotide sequence: TGCGCCAGCAGCCAAATAGGGGTTCACCAGTACTTC.

This chain joins TRBV6-1 and TRBJ1-2, with D unresolved. This CDR3 spans 12 amino acids. Trimming took 5 bases from V and 5 from J, leaving 9 bases between them. Germline CDR1 and CDR2: MNHNS and SASEGT. This CDR3 reads CASSLASYGYTF. CDR3 DNA sequence: TGTGCCAGCAGTCTGGCTTCATATGGCTACACCTTC.

The chain uses TRBV13 and TRBJ2-7, with 7 bases lining up with TRBD1. The germline V gene encodes CDR1 PRHDT and CDR2 FYEKMQ (reference sequence). Losses at the gene ends were 3 bases for V and 5 bases for J; bases not matched to a gene: 19. The CDR3 spans 18 residues. The chain's CDR3 is CASSLTPRRQGHGHEQYF. CDR3 DNA: TGTGCCAGCAGCTTGACCCCGCGCAGACAGGGTCACGGCCACGAGCAGTACTTC. The full variable domain, completed using reference TRBV13 and TRBJ2-7, is AAGVIQSPRHLIKEKRETATLKCYPIPRHDTVYWYQQGPGQDPQFLISFYEKMQSDKGSIPDRFSAQQFSDYHSELNMSSLELGDSALYFCASSLTPRRQGHGHEQYFGPGTRLTVT.

A single count supports this clone. The chain recombines TRBV7-9 with TRBJ1-2; 7 bases are a match to TRBD1. CDR1 and CDR2 from the germline V gene are SEHNR and FQNEAQ (reference sequence). This CDR3 is built from 14 residues. V was clipped by 5 bases and J by 4 bases; unmatched bases: 7. The CDR3, as DNA: TGTGCCAGCAGCCCCGGGACAGCCGGCTATGGCTACACCTTC. Residues: CASSPGTAGYGYTF.

The J gene is TRBJ2-1, the V gene TRBV5-4; 7 nucleotides match TRBD2. The CDR3 consists of 17 residues. Germline trimming cut 2 bases from V and 6 bases from J; bases unmatched to any gene: 14. Germline CDR1 is SGHNT and CDR2 is YYREEE (reference sequence). The CDR3 DNA is TGTGCCAGCAGCTTAGGCGGGAGCTTATTGCCCGCCAATGAGCAGTTCTTC. It specifies CASSLGGSLLPANEQFF.

The V and J genes are TRBV19 and TRBJ1-5; D remains ambiguous. Germline V gene data show CDR1 as LNHDA and CDR2 as SQIVND (reference sequence). This CDR3 is built from 15 residues. Trimming removed 5 bases from V and 6 bases from J, with 17 bases in between. CDR3 in amino acids: CASSPRLSLGQPQHF. DNA for the CDR3: TGTGCCAGTAGTCCCCGGTTGTCTCTGGGTCAGCCCCAGCATTTT.

The gene calls are TRBV30 and TRBJ2-4; D unresolved. V dropped 1 base and J dropped 7 bases, with 11 bases sitting between them. The CDR3 is 13 residues long. Germline-derived CDR1 and CDR2 are GTSNPN and SVGIG (reference sequence). CDR3 in DNA: TGTGCCTGGAGTGCTGACACGCGGAACATTCAGTACTTC. Translation gives CAWSADTRNIQYF.

The rearrangement uses TRBV9 and TRBJ2-6; D is undetermined. Deletions cut 3 bases from V and 0 bases from J, with 13 bases between. Germline V lookup: CDR1 SGDLS, CDR2 YYNGEE. This CDR3 region has 17 residues. In nucleotides, the CDR3 is TGTGCCAGCAGCGGGATTACAGAGAGCTCTGGGGCCAACGTCCTGACTTTC. This translates into CASSGITESSGANVLTF.

The V call is TRBV5-4, the J call TRBJ1-2; D call uncertain. The length of the CDR3 is 15 residues. Germline-derived CDR1 and CDR2 are SGHNT and YYREEE (reference sequence). Trimming removed 4 bases from V and 0 bases from J, with 13 bases in between. CDR3 sequence: CASSPPHATNYGYTF. CDR3 coding DNA: TGTGCCAGCAGCCCCCCCCACGCTACTAACTATGGCTACACCTTC.